These 29 T cell receptor beta chains originate from one sample sequenced in a study of T-cell memory formation after mild COVID-19. TCRdb redid the calling of the 5' RACE reads with MiXCR, one entry per CDR3 protein. The sample shows approximately 480,000 distinct CDR3 sequences, 15% to 20% of them seen only once. The specimen was PBMCs or a T cell subset sorted from them (not recorded which). These receptors originate from an adult woman who had mild COVID-19 (a few samples of this study predate the infection). Cell type and time point are not known.

The V gene is TRBV24-1, the J gene TRBJ2-7; maybe TRBD2 (7 bases). Germline CDR1 is KGHDR and CDR2 is SFDVKD. Trimming stripped 3 bases from V and 3 bases from J, with 11 bases between. The CDR3 spans 14 residues. Here the CDR3 reads CATSDRGAVYEQYF. The CDR3 DNA sequence: TGTGCCACCAGTGATCGGGGGGCAGTCTACGAGCAGTACTTC.

This clonotype was seen a few times. The chain is built from TRBV29-1 and TRBJ2-3; 9 positions match TRBD1. This CDR3 is 15 amino acids long. The ends lost 0 bases at V and 5 bases at J; junction bases unmatched: 6. Germline CDR1 reads SQVTM; CDR2 reads ANQGSEA. The CDR3 sequence is CSVEDPGQGVDTQYF. The CDR3 nucleotides are TGCAGCGTTGAAGATCCGGGACAGGGCGTAGATACGCAGTATTTT.

This chain uses TRBV3-1 with TRBJ2-7; D gene unclear. The germline gives CDR1 LGHDT, CDR2 YNNKEL (reference sequence). The CDR3 extends over 15 amino acids. Between the trimmed V and J ends, which lost 2 bases and 5 bases, there was a span of 16 bases. CDR3 DNA sequence: TGTGCCAGCAGCCAACTCGGAGTGGGGTTGGACGAGCAGTACTTC. It yields the protein CASSQLGVGLDEQYF.

The gene calls are TRBV25-1 and TRBJ2-7, with TRBD2 matching 7 bases. Germline assignment: CDR1 MGHDK and CDR2 SYGVNS. Trimming removed 5 bases from V and 2 bases from J; junction bases left unmatched: 6. This CDR3 is 14 amino acids long. CDR3 DNA: TGTGCCAGCAGTAATCTAGCGGACACCTACGAGCAGTACTTC. Translated, it gives CASSNLADTYEQYF.

This clonotype was detected once. The rearrangement joins TRBV10-3 to TRBJ2-7; 12 bases agree with TRBD1. The CDR3 has 13 amino acids. Losses at the gene ends were 10 bases for V and 6 bases for J; bases not matched to a gene: 7. The germline V gene encodes CDR1 ENHRY and CDR2 SYGVKD. DNA of the CDR3: TGTGCCAGCGCCGGGACAGGGGGCTCCGAGCAGTACTTC. This sequence encodes CASAGTGGSEQYF.

This chain connects TRBV19 to TRBJ1-5; 7 nucleotides align to TRBD1. With 7 bases clipped from V and 8 bases from J, the junction kept 11 bases outside the gene matches. The CDR3 consists of 14 residues. The V gene's germline CDR1 is LNHDA and CDR2 SQIVND (reference sequence). DNA for the CDR3: TGTGCCAGTAATACAAACAGGGGAGGAGAGCCCCAGCATTTT. Translating gives CASNTNRGGEPQHF.

This clonotype was seen more than once but under ten times. The rearrangement uses TRBV12-3 or TRBV12-4 and TRBJ2-7, with 10 positions matching TRBD1. Losses at the gene ends were 6 bases for V and 1 base for J; bases not matched to a gene: 12. The CDR3 sequence is 17 residues long. The CDR3 sequence: CASSPSPGQGTSYEQYF. CDR3 nucleotides: TGTGCCAGCAGCCCCAGTCCGGGACAGGGGACATCCTACGAGCAGTACTTC.

This chain joins TRBV5-1 and TRBJ1-1; 8 bases map to TRBD1. The CDR3 consists of 15 residues. Germline-derived CDR1 and CDR2 are SGHRS and YFSETQ. The ends lost 0 bases at V and 4 bases at J; junction bases unmatched: 5. In DNA form, the CDR3 reads TGCGCCAGCAGCTTGGCGCAGGGGGCGTCCACTGAAGCTTTCTTT. Translating gives CASSLAQGASTEAFF.

This clonotype has more than one count but fewer than ten. CDR3 sequence (DNA): TGTGCCAGCAGCCCTGGGGGGCCCTATGGCTACACCTTC. Protein: CASSPGGPYGYTF. The rearrangement uses TRBV7-9 and TRBJ1-2; D perhaps matches TRBD1 (6 bases). Trimming cost V 5 bases and J 4 bases, with 11 bases left between them. CDR3 length: 13 amino acids. Germline values: CDR1 SEHNR, CDR2 FQNEAQ (reference sequence).

The V gene is TRBV6-6, the J gene TRBJ1-1; TRBD1 matches at 8 bases. CDR1 is MNHNY, CDR2 SVGAGI, per germline (reference sequence). The CDR3 is made up of 12 amino acids. The V and J ends lost 5 bases and 4 bases, in that order; junction bases with no gene match: 0. CDR3 amino acids: CASSDRGTEAFF. The CDR3, as DNA: TGTGCCAGCAGTGACAGGGGCACTGAAGCTTTCTTT.

Notes on this clonotype: A junction boundary mismatches the germline segment, possibly from a read error. This chain uses TRBV7-9 with TRBJ2-7; 7 nucleotides line up with TRBD1. CDR3 length: 11 residues. Germline V gene sequence: CDR1 SEHNR, CDR2 FQNEAQ (reference sequence). The CDR3 loop is CASSLRDRVHF. CDR3 coding DNA: TGTGCCAGCAGCCTCCGAGACAGGGTCCACTTC.

This clonotype has a handful of counts. The chain uses TRBV12-3 or TRBV12-4 and TRBJ2-7; no definite D call. The V gene lost 7 bases and the J gene lost 7 bases, with 17 bases spanning the gap. The CDR3 has 13 residues. The CDR3 DNA is TGTGCCAGCACCACTTCTACACCCGGGGAGCAGTACTTC. Protein product: CASTTSTPGEQYF.

The gene calls are TRBV12-3 or TRBV12-4 and TRBJ1-1, with D unresolved. The V end was cut by 7 bases, the J end by 7 bases, with 13 bases between. The CDR3 contains 12 residues. CDR3 residues: CASTLDHYEAFF. Here the CDR3 DNA reads TGTGCCAGCACTCTGGACCATTATGAAGCTTTCTTT.

The V and J genes are TRBV2 and TRBJ2-7; no reliable D call. CDR1 and CDR2 (germline): SNHLY, FYNNEI. This CDR3 has 14 residues. The V and J ends lost 8 bases and 2 bases respectively, with 16 bases between them. CDR3 region: CASVGRTSTYEQYF. CDR3 sequence (DNA): TGTGCCAGCGTAGGACGGACCTCAACCTACGAGCAGTACTTC.

The chain is built from TRBV7-9 and TRBJ1-1; a weak D match, TRBD1 (5 bases). Looked up from germline, CDR1 is SEHNR and CDR2 is FQNEAQ (reference sequence). The CDR3 has 14 amino acids. The V end lost 5 bases, the J end lost 3 bases, and 13 bases lay between the germline ends. CDR3 nucleotides: TGTGCCAGCAGCATCAGGGCGGCGGACACTGAAGCTTTCTTT. The encoded protein is CASSIRAADTEAFF.

This chain uses TRBV5-1 with TRBJ2-1; D gene unclear. The V end was cut by 2 bases, the J end by 9 bases, with 9 bases between. This CDR3 has 12 amino acids. Germline V CDR1 and CDR2: SGHRS, YFSETQ. The DNA for the CDR3 is TGCGCCAGCAGCTTAAAAGACACTGAGCAGTTCTTC. Its translation: CASSLKDTEQFF.

This rearrangement joins TRBV6-6 to TRBJ2-7; TRBD2 matches 7 bases. CDR1 MNHNY and CDR2 SVGAGI come from the germline V gene (reference sequence). This CDR3 has 15 amino acids. The V gene end was trimmed by 2 bases and the J gene end by 3 bases; junction bases not matched to a gene: 7. The CDR3 nucleotides read TGTGCCAGCAGTTACGAGACTAGCCTCCTCTACGAGCAGTACTTC. Translation: CASSYETSLLYEQYF.

This clonotype was detected only a few times. This chain connects TRBV5-1 to TRBJ2-2, with D perhaps TRBD1 or TRBD2 (5 bases each). V was clipped by 4 bases and J by 4 bases, with 14 bases between them. CDR1 and CDR2 (germline): SGHRS, YFSETQ. This CDR3 is 15 amino acids long. The CDR3 loop is CASSPEGTGTGELFF. The CDR3 DNA reads as TGCGCCAGCAGCCCAGAGGGGACGGGCACCGGGGAGCTGTTTTTT.

In this sample, this clonotype turned up a few times. V is TRBV12-3 or TRBV12-4 and J is TRBJ1-1, with D hard to call. There are 14 residues in the CDR3. V dropped 5 bases and J dropped 5 bases, with 15 bases sitting between them. Here the CDR3 DNA reads TGTGCCAGCAGTGGGGTCTTCGCGGGGACTGAAGCTTTCTTT. It specifies CASSGVFAGTEAFF.

This clonotype was observed a handful of times. The chain links TRBV4-1 to TRBJ1-2; D call uncertain. V was shortened by 0 bases and J by 3 bases, with 8 bases between the two germline ends. The CDR3 is 14 residues long. The germline CDR1 and CDR2 sequences are MGHRA and YSYEKL. The CDR3 sequence: CASSQEEADYGYTF. CDR3 DNA sequence: TGCGCCAGCAGCCAAGAAGAGGCGGACTATGGCTACACCTTC.

This clonotype has just a few counts. The V gene is TRBV19, the J gene TRBJ1-6; 7 nucleotides match TRBD1. CDR3 length: 15 amino acids. The V segment lost 5 bases and the J segment 6 bases; nucleotides outside the gene matches: 7. Germline assignment: CDR1 LNHDA and CDR2 SQIVND (reference sequence). Here the CDR3 reads CASSDTTGSNSPLHF. CDR3 nucleotides: TGTGCCAGTAGTGACACGACAGGGTCTAATTCACCCCTCCACTTT.

The chain links TRBV29-1 to TRBJ2-7, with a tentative D call TRBD1 (5 bases). V lost 1 base to trimming and J lost 6 bases, with 16 bases between them. The CDR3 covers 14 residues. Per the germline V gene, CDR1 is SQVTM and CDR2 is ANQGSEA. CDR3 region: CSVEGQITRGEQYF. CDR3 coding DNA: TGCAGCGTTGAAGGACAGATCACACGTGGCGAGCAGTACTTC.

V gene TRBV7-6 combines with J gene TRBJ2-3; D gene uncertain. Germline V lookup: CDR1 SGHVS, CDR2 FNYEAQ. The ends were cut back, 0 bases at V and 5 bases at J, with 15 bases in the middle. The CDR3 totals 16 residues. The CDR3, as DNA: TGTGCCAGCAGCTTAGCGAAAGGGCCTGTGGGAGATACGCAGTATTTT. The encoded protein is CASSLAKGPVGDTQYF.

The genes are TRBV7-9 and TRBJ2-5; TRBD1 aligns across 7 bases. Unmatched junction bases numbered 12, after V lost 6 bases and J lost 5 bases. The CDR3 has 15 residues. Germline V gene sequence: CDR1 SEHNR, CDR2 FQNEAQ (reference sequence). In DNA form, the CDR3 reads TGTGCCAGCAGAGCCCGCCCCGACAGGGTTGAGACCCAGTACTTC. Encoded protein: CASRARPDRVETQYF.

The gene calls are TRBV7-9 and TRBJ2-2; tentative D call: TRBD2 (6 bases). Looked up from germline, CDR1 is SEHNR and CDR2 is FQNEAQ (reference sequence). V lost 5 bases and J 2 bases, leaving 24 bases between the germline ends. The CDR3 has 19 residues. DNA for the CDR3: TGTGCCAGCAGCCTGCTAGGACTACACCTGAGTTCCAACACCGGGGAGCTGTTTTTT. Translated: CASSLLGLHLSSNTGELFF.

This clonotype was observed many times. The J gene is TRBJ1-2, the V gene TRBV5-6; D unclear. Trimming removed 0 bases from V and 4 bases from J, with 4 bases in between. Per germline, CDR1 SGHDT and CDR2 YYEEEE. CDR3 length equals 12 residues. CDR3 coding DNA: TGTGCCAGCAGCTTGGCCTCCTATGGCTACACCTTC. Translated, it gives CASSLASYGYTF.

The chain's CDR3 is CSARDQGRSTEAFF. CDR3 DNA: TGCAGTGCTAGAGATCAGGGTCGGAGCACTGAAGCTTTCTTT. The rearrangement links TRBV20-1 to TRBJ1-1; perhaps TRBD1 as D (5 bases). CDR1 is DFQATT and CDR2 is SNEGSKA in the germline V gene (reference sequence). Trimming took 0 bases from V and 4 from J, leaving 12 bases between them. The CDR3 sequence is 14 residues long.

This clonotype was recorded many times. The chain is built from TRBV5-1 and TRBJ1-6; D remains unclear. Deletions cut 0 bases from V and 7 bases from J, with 11 bases between. The germline V gene has CDR1 SGHRS and CDR2 YFSETQ. The CDR3 covers 15 residues. The CDR3 spells CASSLDGFFNSPLHF. In DNA form, the CDR3 reads TGCGCCAGCAGCTTGGATGGCTTTTTCAATTCACCCCTCCACTTT.

This chain connects TRBV5-1 to TRBJ1-1, with D tentatively TRBD1 (5 bases). The CDR3 loop spans 15 amino acids. V lost 0 bases and J 4 bases, leaving 13 bases between the germline ends. Germline CDR1 SGHRS, CDR2 YFSETQ. The CDR3 is CASSLAGLGGTEAFF. DNA for the CDR3: TGCGCCAGCAGCTTGGCGGGTCTTGGGGGCACTGAAGCTTTCTTT.